This TCR beta chain was sequenced during a study of T cell responses to AZD1222 COVID-19 vaccine. Study observations and caveats: Baseline seropositives among AZD1222 recipients totaled only five to seven. Among the donors, most were white British and more were female, and clonal diversity was possibly underestimated.

Measured with immunoSEQ multiplex PCR; TCRdb has only the in-frame clones, and not every one. Of 130,000 or so clones in the sample, around 90% are singletons; the top ten hold more than 3.5%. CDR3 size: 15 residues. The junction had 7 bases not matched to a gene; V was cut back by 4 bases and J by 7 bases. In germline, CDR1 is SGHTA, CDR2 FQGNSA. As regards this clone: Its specificity is not known.

The chain couples TRBV7-2 to TRBJ1-6, with 7 bases matching TRBD1. Sequencing was performed on peripheral blood, taken 28 days after the second dose of the MenACWY control vaccine. The clonotype comes from an adult who received the MenACWY meningococcal vaccine as a control. The CDR3 sequence is CASSSGDSQNSPLHF. The CDR3 DNA follows: TGTGCCAGCAGCTCTGGGGACAGCCAAAATTCACCCCTCCACTTT. Variable domain in full (rest from reference TRBV7-2 and TRBJ1-6): GAGVSQSPSNKVTEKGKDVELRCDPISGHTALYWYRQSLGQGLEFLIYFQGNSAPDKSGLPSDRFSAERTGGSVSTLTIQRTQQEDSAVYLCASSSGDSQNSPLHFGNGTRLTVT.